This T cell receptor (beta chain) was obtained from a study of blood T cell repertoires in COVID-19. At the level of the study: The analysed material was cDNA or gDNA that came from T cells, B-cell-depleted T cells, or PBMCs.

Authors' analysis steps: Nucleated cell counts were estimated from reference gene primer amplification. The data were produced by immunoSEQ multiplex PCR, yet TCRdb's version contains in-frame clones alone and is incomplete. The D gene and trimming were derived from the DNA, and the V and J assignments and clone size from that table. The table lists roughly 86,000 clones, around 85% of them singletons. CDR1 SGHTS and CDR2 YDEGEE come from the germline V gene. This CDR3 comprises 13 residues. Between the trimmed V and J ends, which lost 6 bases and 2 bases, there was a span of 10 bases. This chain connects TRBV5-8 to TRBJ2-3; D gene ambiguous. The clonotype originates from a woman of 80 years or more with COVID-19, enrolled during active disease. Sequencing input: peripheral blood. The DNA of the CDR3 is TGTGCCAGCACCCTTCAAGCCACAGATACGCAGTATTTT. Translating it yields CASTLQATDTQYF.